This T cell receptor (beta chain) comes out of a study of blood T cells in healthy people across ages. There are 16 residues in the CDR3. Germline CDR1 is MNHNY and CDR2 is SVGAGI (reference sequence). A second PCR of 7 to 11 cycles used a sample-barcoded 5' primer and a J-beta primer mix. TCRdb processed the 5' RACE reads anew with MiXCR; each CDR3 protein has one entry. The data show approximately 900,000 distinct CDR3 sequences, about 29% seen once. Study results and caveats: Both higher diversity and more naive CD4+ cells marked long-lived donors when set against aged donors.

Concerning this clonotype itself: Its specificity is not known. One end of the junction varies from germline; a read error may be responsible.

These data are also associated with another study on T cells of mothers and their children. Per that study: TCR recombination output is shaped by thymic selection similarly in related and unrelated pairs.

The receptor comes from a woman in her thirties or forties in good health. The chain combines TRBV6-6 with TRBJ1-5, with TRBD1 matching over 7 bases. Source material: blood. CDR3 sequence reads: CTSIPRQGGFNQPQHF. The CDR3 DNA reads as TGTACCAGCATTCCTCGACAGGGAGGCTTCAATCAGCCCCAGCATTTT.